Presented here are 22 T cell receptor beta chains from one specimen sequenced in a study of CD8+ T cells in alopecia areata. Extracted from the samples, RNA was reverse transcribed into cDNA to serve as the sequencing template. Sequenced by immunoSEQ multiplex PCR; TCRdb stores in-frame clones only, minus some. Here the sample spans about 150,000 clones, about nine tenths being singletons. Sequenced here: CD8+ T cells sorted from blood, sampled at week 0. Receptors were obtained from a human donor with alopecia areata.

This clone has just one count. The chain combines TRBV7-3 with TRBJ2-3; D not certain. V was trimmed by 5 bases and J by 0 bases, leaving 6 bases between them. Germline CDR1 is SGHTA and CDR2 is FQGTGA. CDR3 size: 13 residues. CDR3 bases: TGTGCCAGCAGCCTAGACAGCACAGATACGCAGTATTTT. Translation: CASSLDSTDTQYF.

This chain uses TRBV29-1 with TRBJ2-7; D is unresolved. The CDR3 is 13 residues long. Germline V gene data show CDR1 as SQVTM and CDR2 as ANQGSEA. The V end was cut by 5 bases, the J end by 0 bases, with 11 bases between. CDR3: CSVPGRSSYEQYF. The CDR3 DNA is TGCAGCGTTCCTGGAAGGTCCTCCTACGAGCAGTACTTC.

V usage is TRBV29-1 and J usage is TRBJ2-2; D remains unclear. This CDR3 contains 12 residues. Trimming cost V 5 bases and J 6 bases, with 10 bases left between them. Germline values: CDR1 SQVTM, CDR2 ANQGSEA. The CDR3 DNA reads TGCAGCGTTTGGGGAAGGTCCGGGGAGCTGTTTTTT. Residues: CSVWGRSGELFF.

This chain links TRBV7-9 with TRBJ2-1; D not certain. In germline, CDR1 is SEHNR, CDR2 FQNEAQ (reference sequence). Between the trimmed V and J ends, which lost 5 bases and 6 bases, there was a span of 11 bases. The CDR3 extends over 13 amino acids. The CDR3 DNA is TGTGCCAGCAGCCAATCGACCGCCAATGAGCAGTTCTTC. Translated: CASSQSTANEQFF.

V is TRBV27 and J is TRBJ2-5; TRBD2 agrees at 16 bases. The length of the CDR3 is 19 residues. CDR1 is MNHEY, CDR2 SMNVEV, per germline (reference sequence). V lost 3 bases and J lost 5; bases outside the gene matches: 12. CDR3 amino acids: CASSLRPGLAGGPGETQYF. As DNA, the CDR3 is TGTGCCAGCAGTTTGCGGCCGGGACTAGCGGGAGGGCCCGGGGAGACCCAGTACTTC.

The V gene is TRBV4-1, the J gene TRBJ2-7, with a possible D match to TRBD1 (6 bases). CDR1 and CDR2 (germline): MGHRA, YSYEKL. Deletions cut 0 bases from V and 0 bases from J, with 9 bases between. The CDR3 sequence is 15 residues long. The CDR3 is CASSQERTASYEQYF. As DNA, the CDR3 is TGCGCCAGCAGCCAAGAAAGGACAGCCTCCTACGAGCAGTACTTC.

The chain recombines TRBV4-2 with TRBJ2-1, with 8 bases lining up with TRBD2. V lost 3 bases, J lost 10 bases, and 17 bases stayed unmatched. CDR3 length equals 17 residues. Germline values: CDR1 LGHNA, CDR2 YNFKEQ. CDR3 nucleotides: TGTGCCAGCAGCCAGCGGGAGAGCGGGAGAGCTACTATGGAGCAGTTCTTC. It yields the protein CASSQRESGRATMEQFF.

This clone was observed a few times. The rearrangement joins TRBV7-9 to TRBJ2-4; D is unclear. This CDR3 has 15 residues. V was clipped by 2 bases and J by 6 bases, with 14 bases between them. Germline V gene data show CDR1 as SEHNR and CDR2 as FQNEAQ (reference sequence). CDR3 DNA sequence: TGTGCCAGCAGCTTAATCGGTGACCTCGGAAACATTCAGTACTTC. It codes for CASSLIGDLGNIQYF. Complete variable domain (other parts from reference TRBV7-9 and TRBJ2-4): DTGVSQNPRHKITKRGQNVTFRCDPISEHNRLYWYRQTLGQGPEFLTYFQNEAQLEKSRLLSDRFSAERPKGSFSTLEIQRTEQGDSAMYLCASSLIGDLGNIQYFGAGTRLSVL.

This rearrangement joins TRBV13 to TRBJ2-3, with 9 positions matching TRBD2. This CDR3 region has 14 residues. The ends lost 5 bases at V and 6 bases at J; junction bases unmatched: 6. Germline V lookup: CDR1 PRHDT, CDR2 FYEKMQ (reference sequence). The DNA of the CDR3 is TGTGCCAGCAGCGATGGGACTAGCTTGGATACGCAGTATTTT. Translating it yields CASSDGTSLDTQYF.

This clone was seen just once. V and J are TRBV9 and TRBJ2-1, with TRBD2 identical over 16 bases. The trim removed 4 bases at V and 7 bases at J, leaving 11 bases unmatched. This CDR3 has 18 amino acids. Per the germline V gene, CDR1 is SGDLS and CDR2 is YYNGEE. The CDR3 DNA reads TGTGCCAGCAGCCCCCATGGGACTAGCGGGGGGGAGGGGAATGAGCAGTTCTTC. It yields the protein CASSPHGTSGGEGNEQFF.

The J gene is TRBJ2-6, the V gene TRBV14; 7 bases match TRBD1. Trimming cost V 2 bases and J 2 bases; bases outside gene matches: 12. The length of the CDR3 is 19 residues. CDR1 is SGHDN, CDR2 FVKESK, per germline. The CDR3 sequence is CASSQHVSRTGTGANVLTF. CDR3 in DNA: TGTGCCAGCAGCCAACACGTCTCGAGGACAGGCACTGGGGCCAACGTCCTGACTTTC.

The chain joins TRBV29-1 to TRBJ2-5; TRBD2 aligns across 8 bases. The ends lost 3 bases at V and 1 base at J; junction bases unmatched: 4. The CDR3 has 14 amino acids. The germline V gene encodes CDR1 SQVTM and CDR2 ANQGSEA. CDR3 DNA: TGCAGCGTTGATTCGGGAGGGCTCCAAGAGACCCAGTACTTC. Amino acid sequence: CSVDSGGLQETQYF.

Concerning this clone: One junction end does not reproduce the germline sequence, and a read error may be involved. This specimen includes other DNA sequences encoding the same CDR3. The V gene is TRBV6-6, the J gene TRBJ1-1; D ambiguous. Per germline, CDR1 MNHNY and CDR2 SVGAGI (reference sequence). The CDR3 runs 12 residues. In DNA, the CDR3 is TGTGCCAGCAGCCTCGGTTCGTCTGAGGCTTTCTTT. Translation gives CASSLGSSEAFF.

Only a few counts were recorded for this clone. The chain joins TRBV10-1 to TRBJ2-1; D uncertain. The V end was cut by 1 base, the J end by 5 bases, with 0 bases between. Per germline, CDR1 WNHNN and CDR2 SYGVQD (reference sequence). This CDR3 comprises 11 residues. The CDR3 protein is CASSEYNEQFF. DNA for the CDR3: TGCGCCAGCAGTGAGTACAATGAGCAGTTCTTC.

This chain uses TRBV4-2 with TRBJ2-5; 10 positions match TRBD2. The CDR3 sequence is 18 residues long. Trimming took 1 base from V and 2 from J; bases not matched to a gene: 10. CDR1 is LGHNA and CDR2 is YNFKEQ in the germline V gene. CDR3 nucleotides: TGTGCCAGCAGCCAAGGAGCGGGGGGGCTACCGAATCAAGAGACCCAGTACTTC. Translating gives CASSQGAGGLPNQETQYF.

The V gene is TRBV29-1, the J gene TRBJ2-2; a weak D match, TRBD1 (6 bases). This CDR3 is 15 amino acids long. Germline lookup yields CDR1 SQVTM and CDR2 ANQGSEA. V was trimmed by 3 bases and J by 1 base, leaving 12 bases between them. The CDR3 sequence: CSVEHRDLNTGELFF. The CDR3 DNA reads TGCAGCGTTGAGCACAGGGACCTGAACACCGGGGAGCTGTTTTTT.

This chain joins TRBV11-2 and TRBJ2-7; D gene ambiguous. V was shortened by 5 bases and J by 4 bases, with 21 bases between the two germline ends. Germline CDR1 and CDR2: SGHAT and FQNNGV. The CDR3 runs to 16 residues. The CDR3 sequence: CASSLVYPRRPYEQYF. The CDR3 DNA reads TGTGCCAGCAGCCTAGTGTATCCCCGCCGACCTTACGAGCAGTACTTC.

The rearrangement joins TRBV12-5 to TRBJ2-7; D is unclear. Germline CDR1 is LGHNT and CDR2 is FRNRAP. This CDR3 contains 10 residues. Trimming removed 4 bases at V and 2 bases at J, with 0 bases between. This chain's CDR3 is CASGSYEQYF. The CDR3 bases are TGTGCTAGTGGTTCCTACGAGCAGTACTTC.

The chain is built from TRBV30 and TRBJ2-5, with unresolved D. Trimming cost V 0 bases and J 1 base, with 9 bases left between them. The CDR3 is made up of 14 amino acids. The germline CDR1 and CDR2 sequences are GTSNPN and SVGIG (reference sequence). DNA of the CDR3: TGTGCCTGGAGTGTTCGGCTTAGCCAAGAGACCCAGTACTTC. Its translation: CAWSVRLSQETQYF.

The rearrangement links TRBV6-5 to TRBJ2-3; 13 bases fit TRBD2. J was trimmed by 3 bases and V by 4 bases; bases with no gene match: 4. Germline V gives CDR1 MNHEY, CDR2 SVGAGI. This CDR3 spans 16 amino acids. This CDR3 reads CASSLGLAGVTDTQYF. The DNA of the CDR3 is TGTGCCAGCAGTTTAGGACTAGCGGGGGTAACAGATACGCAGTATTTT.

The chain links TRBV29-1 to TRBJ2-1, with 8 positions matching TRBD1. CDR1 and CDR2 (germline): SQVTM, ANQGSEA. After removal of 3 bases from V and 3 bases from J, the junction contained 4 bases not matched to a gene. The CDR3 is 14 residues long. CDR3 protein: CSVDRTGNYNEQFF. The CDR3 coding sequence is TGCAGCGTTGACCGGACAGGGAACTACAATGAGCAGTTCTTC.

This sequence joins TRBV28 and TRBJ2-1, with D unclear. Germline loops: CDR1 MDHEN, CDR2 SYDVKM. V was shortened by 5 bases and J by 8 bases, with 16 bases between the two germline ends. There are 14 residues in the CDR3. Written as DNA, the CDR3 is TGTGCCAGCAGTCCGAGGATGTCGGTCGATGAGCAGTTCTTC. Translation: CASSPRMSVDEQFF.